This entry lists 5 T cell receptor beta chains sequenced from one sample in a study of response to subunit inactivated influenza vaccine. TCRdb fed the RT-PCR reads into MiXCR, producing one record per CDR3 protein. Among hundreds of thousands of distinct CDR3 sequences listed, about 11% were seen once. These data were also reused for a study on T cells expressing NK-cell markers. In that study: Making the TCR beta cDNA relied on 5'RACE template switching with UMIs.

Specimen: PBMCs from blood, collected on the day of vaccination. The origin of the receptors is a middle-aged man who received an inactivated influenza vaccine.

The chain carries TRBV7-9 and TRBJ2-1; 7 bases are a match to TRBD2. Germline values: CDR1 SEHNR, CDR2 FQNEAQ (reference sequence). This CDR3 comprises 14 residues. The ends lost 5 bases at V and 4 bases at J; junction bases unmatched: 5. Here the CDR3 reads CASSSSGLYNEQFF. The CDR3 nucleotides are TGTGCCAGCAGCAGTAGCGGGCTATACAATGAGCAGTTCTTC. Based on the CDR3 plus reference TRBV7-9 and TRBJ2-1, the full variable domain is DTGVSQNPRHKITKRGQNVTFRCDPISEHNRLYWYRQTLGQGPEFLTYFQNEAQLEKSRLLSDRFSAERPKGSFSTLEIQRTEQGDSAMYLCASSSSGLYNEQFFGPGTRLTVL.

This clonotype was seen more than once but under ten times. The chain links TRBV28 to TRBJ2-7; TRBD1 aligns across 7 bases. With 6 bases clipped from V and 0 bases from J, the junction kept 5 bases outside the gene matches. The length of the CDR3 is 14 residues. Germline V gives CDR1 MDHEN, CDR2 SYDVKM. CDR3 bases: TGTGCCAGCAGATCCGGGACAGACTCCTACGAGCAGTACTTC. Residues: CASRSGTDSYEQYF.

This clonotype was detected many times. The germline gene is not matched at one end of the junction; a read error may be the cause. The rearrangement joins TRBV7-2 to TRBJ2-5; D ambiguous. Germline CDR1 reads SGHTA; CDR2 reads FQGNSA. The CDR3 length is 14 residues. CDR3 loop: CASNLGLGTETQYF. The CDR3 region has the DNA TGTGCCAGCAACTTAGGCCTGGGCACGGAGACCCAGTACTTC.

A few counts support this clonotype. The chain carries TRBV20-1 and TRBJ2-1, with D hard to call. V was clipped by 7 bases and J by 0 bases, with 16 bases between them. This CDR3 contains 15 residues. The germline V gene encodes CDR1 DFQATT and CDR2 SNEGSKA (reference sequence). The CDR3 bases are TGCAGTGGACTCGGGCAACTGAGCTCCTACAATGAGCAGTTCTTC. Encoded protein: CSGLGQLSSYNEQFF.

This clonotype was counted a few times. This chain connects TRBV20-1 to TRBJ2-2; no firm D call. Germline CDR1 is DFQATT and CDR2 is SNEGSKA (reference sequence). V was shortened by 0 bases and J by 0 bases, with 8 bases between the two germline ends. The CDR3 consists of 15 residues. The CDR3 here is CSARDPGANTGELFF. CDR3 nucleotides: TGCAGTGCTAGAGATCCCGGCGCGAACACCGGGGAGCTGTTTTTT.